Below are 21 T cell receptor beta chains sequenced from a single sample in a study of T-cell reconstitution after alpha-beta-depleted transplantation in children. The TCRbeta library incorporated unique molecular identifiers. TCRdb independently ran MiXCR on the PCR reads; one entry per CDR3 protein. The sample has approximately 520,000 distinct CDR3 sequences, approximately 30% seen once. The specimen was PBMCs from the stem cell graft donor, collected from the stem cell graft. All receptors come from a human donor who donated a stem cell graft to a child with aplastic anemia.

This chain joins TRBV5-5 and TRBJ1-6; 9 bases line up with TRBD1. The CDR3 spans 15 residues. After removal of 3 bases from V and 7 bases from J, the junction contained 5 bases not matched to a gene. Per germline, CDR1 SGHKS and CDR2 YYEKEE (reference sequence). The DNA of the CDR3 is TGTGCCAGCAGCTGGGGGACAGGGATAAATTCACCCCTCCACTTT. Residues: CASSWGTGINSPLHF.

The chain recombines TRBV6-2 or TRBV6-3 with TRBJ2-3; 10 bases map to TRBD2. Germline assignment: CDR1 MNHEY and CDR2 SVGEGT. V was pared by 6 bases and J by 2 bases, with 5 bases of the junction left unmatched. This CDR3 has 15 amino acids. The DNA of the CDR3 is TGTGCCAGCAGAAGTGGGACTAGCGACACAGATACGCAGTATTTT. Protein sequence: CASRSGTSDTDTQYF.

This clonotype was observed a handful of times. This chain links TRBV11-2 with TRBJ2-1; 9 bases agree with TRBD2. This CDR3 is built from 16 residues. Germline V gene data show CDR1 as SGHAT and CDR2 as FQNNGV. V lost 5 bases, J lost 3 bases, and 8 bases stayed unmatched. CDR3 nucleotide sequence: TGTGCCAGCAGCGTTGAGACTAGCGGAGTCTACAATGAGCAGTTCTTC. This translates into CASSVETSGVYNEQFF.

This sequence joins TRBV11-3 and TRBJ2-6; D call uncertain. The CDR3 consists of 14 residues. The V end was cut by 4 bases, the J end by 0 bases, with 4 bases between. CDR1 SGHNT and CDR2 YENEEA come from the germline V gene. DNA for the CDR3: TGTGCCAGCAGCTCCCTCTCTGGGGCCAACGTCCTGACTTTC. Translated: CASSSLSGANVLTF.

The sample holds a few counts of this clonotype. The chain links TRBV9 to TRBJ2-6; D is undetermined. Germline V gives CDR1 SGDLS, CDR2 YYNGEE. Trimming shortened V by 4 bases and J by 3 bases, and 11 bases separated the two germline ends. CDR3 size: 15 residues. CDR3 loop: CASSPLWLGANVLTF. The CDR3 bases are TGTGCCAGCAGCCCCTTGTGGCTTGGGGCCAACGTCCTGACTTTC.

In DNA, the CDR3 is TGTGCCTGGAGTCAGACAGTCTATGGCTACACCTTC. Translating it yields CAWSQTVYGYTF. The chain carries TRBV30 and TRBJ1-2; possibly TRBD1 for D (5 bases). Deletions cut 2 bases from V and 4 bases from J, with 8 bases between. The CDR3 extends over 12 amino acids. Germline lookup yields CDR1 GTSNPN and CDR2 SVGIG (reference sequence).

This sequence joins TRBV18 and TRBJ1-1; perhaps TRBD1 as D (6 bases). The V end was cut by 3 bases, the J end by 2 bases, with 13 bases between. Germline V CDR1 and CDR2: KGHSH, LQKENI. CDR3 length: 15 amino acids. CDR3 sequence reads: CASSPAMTGNTEAFF. The DNA for the CDR3 is TGTGCCAGCTCACCGGCTATGACAGGAAACACTGAAGCTTTCTTT.

Remarks on this clonotype: Given a much more abundant clone one base away, this may be a read error. This chain connects TRBV12-3 or TRBV12-4 to TRBJ2-5, with 11 positions matching TRBD2. Trimming took 3 bases from V and 5 from J; bases not matched to a gene: 14. CDR3 length: 18 residues. CDR3 sequence: CASSFPISGRAVGETQYF. CDR3 sequence (DNA): TGTGCCAGCAGTTTCCCAATTAGCGGGAGGGCCGTAGGGGAGACCCAGTACTTC.

This clonotype was detected only a few times. This chain links TRBV27 with TRBJ1-5; D might be TRBD1 (5 bases). Germline CDR1 is MNHEY and CDR2 is SMNVEV (reference sequence). The CDR3 runs to 13 residues. The V end was cut by 8 bases, the J end by 6 bases, with 14 bases between. CDR3 in DNA: TGTGCCAGCGGGCTTGGGGCGCTTCAGCCCCAGCATTTT. The encoded protein is CASGLGALQPQHF.

This clonotype appeared a few times. The chain employs TRBV27 and TRBJ2-2, with D possibly TRBD2 on 5 matching bases. This CDR3 region has 16 residues. Trimming cost V 5 bases and J 4 bases, with 17 bases left between them. Germline lookup yields CDR1 MNHEY and CDR2 SMNVEV (reference sequence). The CDR3 DNA sequence: TGTGCCAGCAGTCCTACCTCACTAGTGGGCACCGGGGAGCTGTTTTTT. Protein: CASSPTSLVGTGELFF.

V and J are TRBV20-1 and TRBJ2-7, with 16 nucleotides matching TRBD2. The J segment lost 12 bases and the V segment lost 7 bases, leaving 18 bases of the junction unmatched. The CDR3 is made up of 16 amino acids. The germline V gene encodes CDR1 DFQATT and CDR2 SNEGSKA (reference sequence). The CDR3, as DNA: TGCAGTGTAGCCGGGACTAGCGGGAGGGGTTATGTTGAGTGGTACTTC. The encoded protein is CSVAGTSGRGYVEWYF.

The chain employs TRBV6-2 or TRBV6-3 and TRBJ1-1; the D is unclear. Deletions cut 7 bases from V and 6 bases from J, with 15 bases between. This CDR3 spans 13 amino acids. Germline V CDR1 and CDR2: MNHEY, SVGEGT. The DNA for the CDR3 is TGTGCCAGCACCCCCAGCAGGAAGGCTGAAGCTTTCTTT. This codes for CASTPSRKAEAFF.

Remarks on this clonotype: At one end, the junction sequence differs from germline, possibly due to a read error. This chain's CDR3 is CASSLDRDRGREIQYF. DNA for the CDR3: TGTGCCAGCAGCTTAGATCGGGACAGGGGGAGGGAGATCCAGTACTTC. The rearrangement uses TRBV11-2 and TRBJ2-5; 11 bases align to TRBD1. The CDR3 is made up of 16 amino acids. CDR1 is SGHAT, CDR2 FQNNGV, per germline.

The chain employs TRBV15 and TRBJ1-1; no reliable D call. The CDR3 has 13 residues. The germline V gene has CDR1 LNHNV and CDR2 YYDKDF (reference sequence). Between the trimmed V and J ends, which lost 0 bases and 3 bases, there was a span of 5 bases. The CDR3: CATSRDRDTEAFF. CDR3 coding DNA: TGTGCCACCAGCAGAGACCGGGACACTGAAGCTTTCTTT.

This clonotype showed up just a few times. This chain connects TRBV29-1 to TRBJ2-3, with 7 bases identical to TRBD2. Germline V gene sequence: CDR1 SQVTM, CDR2 ANQGSEA. The ends lost 7 bases at V and 1 base at J; junction bases unmatched: 5. The CDR3 contains 13 residues. The CDR3 DNA follows: TGCAGCGCACCTAGCGGCGGCACAGATACGCAGTATTTT. This encodes CSAPSGGTDTQYF.

There are a few counts of this clonotype. The chain links TRBV12-3 or TRBV12-4 to TRBJ2-3; tentative D call: TRBD2 (6 bases). V shed 6 bases and J shed 9 bases, with 13 bases lying between them. The CDR3 is 12 residues long. The CDR3 DNA follows: TGTGCCAGCAGCCATCGGAGGGAGACGCAGTATTTT. This sequence encodes CASSHRRETQYF.

This clonotype has a handful of counts. This chain connects TRBV27 to TRBJ2-6; TRBD1 agrees at 9 bases. The CDR3 is made up of 15 amino acids. Per the germline V gene, CDR1 is MNHEY and CDR2 is SMNVEV (reference sequence). The V gene end was trimmed by 5 bases and the J gene end by 5 bases; junction bases not matched to a gene: 4. The CDR3: CASSLQGARANVLTF. DNA of the CDR3: TGTGCCAGCAGTCTACAGGGGGCGAGGGCCAACGTCCTGACTTTC.

The rearrangement links TRBV7-9 to TRBJ1-1; 9 nucleotides line up with TRBD1. With 3 bases clipped from V and 1 base from J, the junction kept 6 bases outside the gene matches. The germline gives CDR1 SEHNR, CDR2 FQNEAQ (reference sequence). The CDR3 runs to 16 residues. The CDR3 nucleotides read TGTGCCAGCAGCTTTGACCCGGGACAGGGGAACACTGAAGCTTTCTTT. Protein product: CASSFDPGQGNTEAFF.

This clonotype was found a few times. The chain carries TRBV29-1 and TRBJ1-2; tentatively, D is TRBD1 (6 bases). This CDR3 spans 12 amino acids. The V gene lost 6 bases and the J gene lost 4 bases, with 12 bases spanning the gap. Germline V gene sequence: CDR1 SQVTM, CDR2 ANQGSEA. The CDR3 reads CSVEGVSYGYTF. The CDR3 DNA reads TGCAGCGTCGAGGGGGTATCCTATGGCTACACCTTC. The full variable domain, completed using reference TRBV29-1 and TRBJ1-2, is SAVISQKPSRDICQRGTSLTIQCQVDSQVTMMFWYRQQPGQSLTLIATANQGSEATYESGFVIDKFPISRPNLTFSTLTVSNMSPEDSSIYLCSVEGVSYGYTFGSGTRLTVV.

V usage is TRBV27 and J usage is TRBJ2-2; D ambiguous. The CDR3 extends over 17 amino acids. In germline, CDR1 is MNHEY, CDR2 SMNVEV (reference sequence). Trimming took 6 bases from V and 3 from J, leaving 20 bases between them. The DNA of the CDR3 is TGTGCCAGCAGCCGCCCGTCCCGCACTGCCCACACCGGGGAGCTGTTTTTT. The encoded protein is CASSRPSRTAHTGELFF.

This clonotype appeared a few times. The CDR3 is CASSWGHLENTGELFF. CDR3 nucleotides: TGTGCCAGCAGTTGGGGACACTTAGAGAACACCGGGGAGCTGTTTTTT. The V gene is TRBV5-5, the J gene TRBJ2-2; D is perhaps TRBD1 (6 bases). The V and J ends lost 5 bases and 1 base respectively, with 15 bases between them. CDR1 and CDR2 from the germline V gene are SGHKS and YYEKEE (reference sequence). The CDR3 spans 16 residues.